The 29 T cell receptor beta chains in this list originate from one sample, sequenced in a study of neurological immune-mediated disorders. A single record per CDR3 protein comes from TCRdb applying MiXCR to the 5' RACE reads. The sample includes over 25,000 distinct CDR3 sequences, 9% to 15% seen only once; the top ten take 7.8%. The source material was PBMCs. All receptors derive from a man in his 60s in good health.

This clonotype has just a few counts. No DNA is shown, since the ends of the CDR3 on it are uncertain; the CDR3 is the one TCRdb lists. This chain joins TRBV7-5 and TRBJ1-1. TRBV7-5 is assigned pseudogene status. The CDR3 is 13 residues long, counting both termini. The CDR3 spells CISVSEASTEAFF.

This clonotype turned up a few times. V gene TRBV6-5 combines with J gene TRBJ2-1, with 9 bases matching TRBD1. CDR3 length equals 15 residues. The germline V gene has CDR1 MNHEY and CDR2 SVGAGI. With V trimmed by 6 bases and J by 2 bases, 5 bases remained unmatched. In DNA, the CDR3 is TGTGCCAGCAGAAAGGGACAGGGACCCTACAATGAGCAGTTCTTC. Residues: CASRKGQGPYNEQFF.

This clonotype was seen many times. The V and J genes are TRBV10-3 and TRBJ2-7, with 10 positions matching TRBD2. CDR1 and CDR2 (germline): ENHRY, SYGVKD. V lost 1 base to trimming and J lost 1 base; unmatched junction nucleotides: 7. This CDR3 has 17 amino acids. This CDR3 is CAISEYLAGDDSYEQYF. In DNA, the CDR3 is TGTGCCATCAGTGAGTATCTAGCGGGAGACGATTCCTACGAGCAGTACTTC.

This clonotype has a count of ten or more. The chain recombines TRBV3-1 with TRBJ1-2, with 8 nucleotides matching TRBD1. V trimming: 3 bases; J trimming: 10 bases; junction bases outside the gene matches: 10. The CDR3 runs to 14 residues. Per the germline V gene, CDR1 is LGHDT and CDR2 is YNNKEL (reference sequence). The DNA of the CDR3 is TGTGCCAGCAGCCATGACAGGGGCGGTAGGGCCTACACCTTC. This codes for CASSHDRGGRAYTF.

There are many counts of this clonotype. The gene calls are TRBV6-2 or TRBV6-3 and TRBJ2-7; TRBD1 aligns across 8 bases. Germline V gene sequence: CDR1 MNHEY, CDR2 SVGEGT. With 6 bases clipped from V and 3 bases from J, the junction kept 10 bases outside the gene matches. There are 15 residues in the CDR3. The CDR3 sequence is CASRRQGSGYYEQYF. CDR3 nucleotides: TGTGCCAGCAGAAGACAGGGGAGCGGATACTACGAGCAGTACTTC.

This clonotype was observed many times. V usage is TRBV11-3 and J usage is TRBJ2-3; 8 nucleotides match TRBD1. The junction had 8 bases not matched to a gene; V was cut back by 4 bases and J by 5 bases. The germline CDR1 and CDR2 sequences are SGHNT and YENEEA. This CDR3 has 15 residues. CDR3 in DNA: TGTGCCAGCAGCTCCCAGGGGGCGAGGATAGATACGCAGTATTTT. Residues: CASSSQGARIDTQYF.

The table lists this clonotype with many counts. V gene TRBV4-2 combines with J gene TRBJ2-7; D not resolved. Looked up from germline, CDR1 is LGHNA and CDR2 is YNFKEQ. The CDR3 runs 11 residues. V lost 3 bases to trimming and J lost 5 bases, with 5 bases between them. The CDR3 protein is CASSQAHEQYF. The CDR3 region has the DNA TGTGCCAGCAGCCAGGCCCACGAGCAGTACTTC.

In its sample, this clonotype was seen many times. CDR3 sequence reads: CASRDRVNQPQHF. The CDR3 DNA is TGTGCCAGCCGGGACAGGGTAAATCAGCCCCAGCATTTT. The chain combines TRBV6-2 or TRBV6-3 with TRBJ1-5, with TRBD1 matching over 9 bases. CDR1 and CDR2 from the germline V gene are MNHEY and SVGEGT. The CDR3 runs to 13 residues. V gave up 8 bases and J gave up 4 bases; unmatched junction bases: 3.

This clonotype occurred many times. The rearrangement links TRBV12-3 or TRBV12-4 to TRBJ2-2; the match to TRBD1 covers 10 bases. CDR3 length: 16 residues. Trimming took 3 bases from V and 8 from J; bases not matched to a gene: 9. The DNA of the CDR3 is TGTGCCAGCAGTTTGGGGGGACAGGGGATTTCGGGGGAGCTGTTTTTT. Its protein product is CASSLGGQGISGELFF.

This clonotype was found many times. The V and J genes are TRBV5-5 and TRBJ2-1; D possibly corresponds to TRBD2 (6 bases). Trimming shortened V by 2 bases and J by 14 bases, and 11 bases separated the two germline ends. Germline-derived CDR1 and CDR2 are SGHKS and YYEKEE (reference sequence). The CDR3 sequence is 11 residues long. The CDR3 DNA reads TGTGCCAGCAGCTTTTCGGGGGAAGAGTTCTTC. Residues: CASSFSGEEFF.

The table lists this clonotype with a few counts. The V and J genes are TRBV6-1 and TRBJ1-1; no clear D gene. V lost 5 bases, J lost 6 bases, and 13 bases lay in between. Looked up from germline, CDR1 is MNHNS and CDR2 is SASEGT. The CDR3 is 13 amino acids. Written as DNA, the CDR3 is TGTGCCAGCAGTCCTAGGGTATTCGCTGAAGCTTTCTTT. It yields the protein CASSPRVFAEAFF.

At least ten counts were recorded for this clonotype. The V gene is TRBV12-3 or TRBV12-4, the J gene TRBJ2-7, with a weak D call TRBD2 (5 bases). The CDR3 covers 15 residues. The V end was cut by 4 bases, the J end by 0 bases, with 13 bases between. The CDR3 reads CASSSTRILSYEQYF. In nucleotides, the CDR3 is TGTGCCAGCAGTTCCACTAGAATACTCTCCTACGAGCAGTACTTC.

This clonotype was seen at least ten times. V usage is TRBV5-1 and J usage is TRBJ2-1; 8 bases line up with TRBD2. Germline lookup yields CDR1 SGHRS and CDR2 YFSETQ. This CDR3 region has 16 residues. With 4 bases clipped from V and 0 bases from J, the junction kept 6 bases outside the gene matches. CDR3 loop: CASSPGGGSSYNEQFF. DNA for the CDR3: TGCGCCAGCAGCCCCGGCGGGGGGAGCTCCTACAATGAGCAGTTCTTC.

Many counts were recorded for this clonotype. The rearrangement uses TRBV4-3 and TRBJ2-3; D is unresolved. This CDR3 region has 13 residues. V was pared by 4 bases and J by 3 bases, with 8 bases between. Germline CDR1 and CDR2: LGHNA and YSLEER. The CDR3 DNA is TGCGCCAGCAGCCCCCCAAATACAGATACGCAGTATTTT. It translates to CASSPPNTDTQYF.

The chain uses TRBV6-5 and TRBJ2-3; D unresolved. Germline assignment: CDR1 MNHEY and CDR2 SVGAGI. The V end was cut by 0 bases, the J end by 0 bases, with 7 bases between. This CDR3 spans 15 amino acids. The CDR3 loop reads CASSYSAASTDTQYF. CDR3 DNA sequence: TGTGCCAGCAGTTACTCAGCAGCTAGCACAGATACGCAGTATTTT.

This clonotype was picked up a small number of times. The chain joins TRBV10-3 to TRBJ2-7; 8 bases agree with TRBD2. The length of the CDR3 is 12 residues. V lost 11 bases and J lost 6; bases outside the gene matches: 9. Looked up from germline, CDR1 is ENHRY and CDR2 is SYGVKD. The DNA for the CDR3 is TGTGCCGCCGCCCCGGGACTAGGCGAGCAGTACTTC. It yields the protein CAAAPGLGEQYF.

This clonotype showed up many times. The chain links TRBV6-2 or TRBV6-3 to TRBJ1-1; 8 bases map to TRBD1. The V gene's germline CDR1 is MNHEY and CDR2 SVGEGT. This CDR3 has 16 amino acids. V was clipped by 2 bases and J by 2 bases; unmatched bases: 7. CDR3 coding DNA: TGTGCCAGCAGTTACACCCCGGACAGGGATAACACTGAAGCTTTCTTT. Protein product: CASSYTPDRDNTEAFF.

This clonotype was counted at least ten times. The chain combines TRBV7-2 with TRBJ1-1; the match to TRBD1 covers 8 bases. The CDR3 runs to 14 residues. CDR1 is SGHTA and CDR2 is FQGNSA in the germline V gene. The V and J ends lost 4 bases and 4 bases, in that order; junction bases with no gene match: 5. The DNA for the CDR3 is TGTGCCAGCAGCTCACAGGGGGGTCTCACTGAAGCTTTCTTT. It specifies CASSSQGGLTEAFF. The complete variable domain, with remaining parts taken from reference TRBV7-2 and TRBJ1-1, reads GAGVSQSPSNKVTEKGKDVELRCDPISGHTALYWYRQSLGQGLEFLIYFQGNSAPDKSGLPSDRFSAERTGGSVSTLTIQRTQQEDSAVYLCASSSQGGLTEAFFGQGTRLTVV.

The chain has TRBV6-2 or TRBV6-3 and TRBJ2-1; D is ambiguous. V was clipped by 10 bases and J by 0 bases, with 13 bases between them. This CDR3 spans 14 amino acids. Germline values: CDR1 MNHEY, CDR2 SVGEGT. In DNA, the CDR3 is TGTGCCACATCCGACACCAACTCCTACAATGAGCAGTTCTTC. Its protein product is CATSDTNSYNEQFF.

This clonotype was counted ten times or more. This chain connects TRBV5-1 to TRBJ1-1; D ambiguous. Germline V gene sequence: CDR1 SGHRS, CDR2 YFSETQ. Trimming took 4 bases from V and 1 from J, leaving 11 bases between them. The CDR3 consists of 14 residues. CDR3 protein: CASSLTPENTEAFF. CDR3 nucleotides: TGCGCCAGCAGCCTAACCCCCGAGAACACTGAAGCTTTCTTT.

This clonotype was counted ten times or more. The rearrangement joins TRBV29-1 to TRBJ2-1; 9 positions agree with TRBD1. The CDR3 length is 16 residues. Germline values: CDR1 SQVTM, CDR2 ANQGSEA. J lost 4 bases, V lost 0 bases, and 7 bases had no gene match. DNA for the CDR3: TGCAGCGTTGAAGATGTAACAGGGGGCATATACAATGAGCAGTTCTTC. Its translation is CSVEDVTGGIYNEQFF.

This clonotype has at least ten counts. The chain recombines TRBV5-1 with TRBJ2-3; D gene uncertain. V was trimmed by 4 bases and J by 0 bases, leaving 9 bases between them. Germline V gene lookup returns CDR1 SGHRS and CDR2 YFSETQ. The CDR3 has 14 residues. The CDR3 region has the DNA TGCGCCAGCAGCCAACGAGCTAGCACAGATACGCAGTATTTT. This codes for CASSQRASTDTQYF.

There are many counts of this clonotype. The rearrangement joins TRBV7-2 to TRBJ2-7, with D perhaps TRBD1 (5 bases). This CDR3 region has 14 residues. The germline gives CDR1 SGHTA, CDR2 FQGNSA. Trimming cost V 1 base and J 2 bases, with 9 bases left between them. The CDR3: CASSLDPGTYEQYF. The CDR3 DNA is TGTGCCAGCAGCTTAGATCCAGGGACCTACGAGCAGTACTTC.

There are many counts of this clonotype. The V gene is TRBV5-5, the J gene TRBJ2-1; 9 bases are a match to TRBD2. Germline values: CDR1 SGHKS, CDR2 YYEKEE (reference sequence). This CDR3 is 15 amino acids long. Trimming removed 1 base from V and 8 bases from J; junction bases left unmatched: 7. CDR3 coding DNA: TGTGCCAGCAGCTTGCAGCGGGAGGTAGTAGATGAGCAGTTCTTC. Protein product: CASSLQREVVDEQFF.

This clonotype was seen ten or more times. The CDR3 sequence is CSARDGLAGELFF. Written as DNA, the CDR3 is TGCAGTGCTAGAGACGGCCTCGCCGGGGAGCTGTTTTTT. The chain is built from TRBV20-1 and TRBJ2-2; D ambiguous. V lost 0 bases, J lost 6 bases, and 8 bases lay in between. Germline assignment: CDR1 DFQATT and CDR2 SNEGSKA (reference sequence). This CDR3 comprises 13 residues.

By share, this clonotype ranks as medium-sized (0.01 to 0.1%). This rearrangement joins TRBV28 to TRBJ2-5; D is perhaps TRBD2 (6 bases). There are 16 residues in the CDR3. Germline V CDR1 and CDR2: MDHEN, SYDVKM. The V end was cut by 3 bases, the J end by 4 bases, with 18 bases between. CDR3 coding DNA: TGTGCCAGCAGTTTGGGGGGTCTTGGCGCCGGAGAGACCCAGTACTTC. This gives the protein CASSLGGLGAGETQYF.

This clonotype was counted ten times or more. J is TRBJ2-2 and V is TRBV6-5; D perhaps matches TRBD2 (6 bases). The CDR3 runs to 13 residues. CDR1 is MNHEY and CDR2 is SVGAGI in the germline V gene. V gave up 7 bases and J gave up 7 bases, with 13 bases separating them. CDR3 sequence: CASTPGVLGELFF. The CDR3 region has the DNA TGTGCCAGCACCCCGGGGGTCCTCGGGGAGCTGTTTTTT.

By frequency in the sample, this clonotype is large (0.1 to 1%). The chain links TRBV3-1 to TRBJ2-7; 9 positions agree with TRBD2. The CDR3 totals 15 residues. The germline V gene has CDR1 LGHDT and CDR2 YNNKEL (reference sequence). The V and J ends lost 4 bases and 6 bases, in that order; junction bases with no gene match: 10. CDR3 nucleotide sequence: TGTGCCAGCAGCCGGGGTAGCGGGGGAAAAAGCGAGCAGTACTTC. This sequence encodes CASSRGSGGKSEQYF.

With respect to this clonotype: This may be a read error: a much more frequent sequence differs by one nucleotide. V gene TRBV12-3 or TRBV12-4 combines with J gene TRBJ2-7; D is ambiguous. CDR3 length: 13 amino acids. The CDR3 loop is CDSSLLQGHEQYF. The CDR3 nucleotides read TGTGACAGCAGTCTCCTACAAGGACACGAGCAGTACTTC.